Reported below is one T cell receptor beta chain. Its target is unknown. Germline CDR1 reads SGHRS; CDR2 reads YFSETQ. The CDR3 contains 16 residues. With V trimmed by 3 bases and J by 6 bases, 4 bases remained unmatched. These data are taken from a study of cytotoxic CD8 clonotypes in ibrutinib-treated CLL. Cryopreserved PBMCs provided roughly 2 micrograms of genomic DNA for the TCR beta libraries. Assay used: immunoSEQ multiplex PCR; TCRdb lists only in-frame clones, some missing. The sample has roughly 250,000 clones, 70% seen once. Whole-study findings and limits: At ibrutinib response, clonality increased, and at progression it declined back toward baseline.

The sequence was collected from a human donor with chronic lymphocytic leukemia. The sample consisted of PBMCs, taken after 24 months of ibrutinib treatment. The rearrangement uses TRBV5-1 and TRBJ2-1, with 15 bases identical to TRBD2. This chain's CDR3 is CASSSGLAGGVNEQFF. DNA for the CDR3: TGCGCCAGCAGCTCGGGACTAGCGGGAGGTGTCAATGAGCAGTTCTTC.